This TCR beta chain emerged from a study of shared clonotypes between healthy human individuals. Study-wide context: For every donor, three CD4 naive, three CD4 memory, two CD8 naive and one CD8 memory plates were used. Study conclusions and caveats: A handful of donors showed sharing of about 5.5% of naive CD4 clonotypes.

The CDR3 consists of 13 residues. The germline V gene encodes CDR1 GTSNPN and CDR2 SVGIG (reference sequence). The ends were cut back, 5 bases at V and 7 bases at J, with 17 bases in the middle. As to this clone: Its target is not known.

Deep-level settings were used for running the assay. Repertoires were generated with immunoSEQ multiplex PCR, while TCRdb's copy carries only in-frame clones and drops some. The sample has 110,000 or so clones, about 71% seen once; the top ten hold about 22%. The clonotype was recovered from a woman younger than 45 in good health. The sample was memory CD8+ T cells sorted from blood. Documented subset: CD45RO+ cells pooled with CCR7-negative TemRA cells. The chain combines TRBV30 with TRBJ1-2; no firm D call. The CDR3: CAWGPTLAGGYTF. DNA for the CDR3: TGTGCCTGGGGCCCCACGCTAGCGGGTGGCTACACCTTC.